Shown below are 20 T cell receptor beta chains from a single sample sequenced in a study of blood T cell repertoires in COVID-19. Using immunoSEQ multiplex PCR, the repertoire was profiled, and TCRdb retains in-frame clones only, with some absent. Altogether under 150,000 clones are present, around 84% being singletons, with the ten largest covering about 13%. Specimen: peripheral blood. The source of these receptors is a human donor in a cohort sampled during active COVID-19.

The genes are TRBV7-8 and TRBJ2-1; 9 bases agree with TRBD2. Germline V gives CDR1 SGHVS, CDR2 FQNEAQ. The V and J ends lost 2 bases and 6 bases, in that order; junction bases with no gene match: 8. CDR3 length: 16 amino acids. The CDR3 protein is CASSLKLAGVFNEQFF. The CDR3 nucleotides are TGTGCCAGCAGCTTAAAATTAGCGGGGGTTTTCAATGAGCAGTTCTTC.

V gene TRBV7-2 combines with J gene TRBJ1-2, with 8 bases fitting TRBD1. V lost 5 bases and J lost 4; bases outside the gene matches: 6. Germline V gives CDR1 SGHTA, CDR2 FQGNSA. This CDR3 has 14 residues. CDR3: CASSPDREGYGYTF. The DNA for the CDR3 is TGTGCCAGCAGCCCGGACAGGGAGGGCTATGGCTACACCTTC.

This clone was detected a few times. The same CDR3 also results from other DNA sequences found in this sample. The genes are TRBV19 and TRBJ1-5, with a tentative D call TRBD1 (5 bases). CDR3 length: 13 residues. Per germline, CDR1 LNHDA and CDR2 SQIVND (reference sequence). V shed 3 bases and J shed 6 bases, with 9 bases lying between them. The CDR3: CASSIQGGQPQHF. In DNA form, the CDR3 reads TGTGCCAGTAGTATTCAGGGAGGTCAGCCCCAGCATTTT.

The rearrangement uses TRBV6-5 and TRBJ1-3; weak D call: TRBD1 (5 bases). The CDR3 length is 14 residues. V was shortened by 5 bases and J by 5 bases, with 13 bases between the two germline ends. Per germline, CDR1 MNHEY and CDR2 SVGAGI. The CDR3 protein is CASSPRASRNTIYF. The CDR3 DNA is TGTGCCAGCAGTCCCAGGGCATCGAGAAACACCATATATTTT.

The V gene is TRBV6-5, the J gene TRBJ2-6, with 10 bases matching TRBD2. The CDR3 contains 14 residues. J lost 11 bases, V lost 7 bases, and 8 bases had no gene match. Germline V gene lookup returns CDR1 MNHEY and CDR2 SVGAGI. The CDR3 DNA reads TGTGCCAGCAAGCGGGGGGGCCGGGATGACGTCCTGACTTTC. It translates to CASKRGGRDDVLTF.

This chain uses TRBV18 with TRBJ2-3; TRBD1 agrees at 8 bases. The CDR3 loop spans 16 amino acids. Trimming removed 6 bases from V and 4 bases from J; junction bases left unmatched: 12. The V gene's germline CDR1 is KGHSH and CDR2 LQKENI. CDR3: CASSPQTGVGADTQYF. The CDR3 region has the DNA TGTGCCAGCTCGCCCCAGACAGGGGTGGGGGCAGATACGCAGTATTTT.

The chain uses TRBV10-3 and TRBJ2-3; 10 positions match TRBD1. This CDR3 is 14 amino acids long. The germline gives CDR1 ENHRY, CDR2 SYGVKD. The J segment lost 5 bases and the V segment lost 8 bases, leaving 7 bases of the junction unmatched. The DNA of the CDR3 is TGTGCCATCCTGGGGACAGGGGTGGAAGATACGCAGTATTTT. Its protein product is CAILGTGVEDTQYF.

The V call is TRBV3-1 (or the pseudogene TRBV3-2), the J call TRBJ2-2; no clear D. The CDR3 is made up of 16 amino acids. The germline V gene has CDR1 LGHDT and CDR2 YNNKEL (reference sequence). The ends were cut back, 3 bases at V and 6 bases at J, with 17 bases in the middle. The CDR3 loop reads CASSQASPARAGELFF. CDR3 coding DNA: TGTGCCAGCAGCCAGGCCTCCCCAGCTCGGGCCGGGGAGCTGTTTTTT.

This clone was detected only once. This chain links TRBV5-8 with TRBJ2-5; no clear D. The CDR3 has 13 amino acids. V lost 4 bases to trimming and J lost 4 bases, with 11 bases between them. CDR1 SGHTS and CDR2 YDEGEE come from the germline V gene. CDR3 in amino acids: CASSAARLETQYF. The CDR3 bases are TGTGCCAGCAGCGCCGCCAGGTTAGAGACCCAGTACTTC.

The chain links TRBV10-2 to TRBJ2-3, with D unclear. Trimming stripped 6 bases from V and 0 bases from J, with 4 bases between. CDR1 WSHSY and CDR2 SAAADI come from the germline V gene. This CDR3 has 12 amino acids. The CDR3 is CASSPSTDTQYF. The CDR3 region has the DNA TGCGCCAGCAGCCCTAGCACAGATACGCAGTATTTT.

The sample holds one count of this clone. The chain employs TRBV7-9 and TRBJ2-2; 11 bases agree with TRBD1. CDR1 is SEHNR, CDR2 FQNEAQ, per germline (reference sequence). With 4 bases clipped from V and 4 bases from J, the junction kept 5 bases outside the gene matches. The CDR3 runs 16 residues. CDR3: CASSSPGTGGTGELFF. The CDR3 DNA is TGTGCCAGCAGCTCCCCCGGGACAGGGGGCACCGGGGAGCTGTTTTTT. The full variable domain, its missing parts supplied by reference TRBV7-9 and TRBJ2-2, is DTGVSQNPRHKITKRGQNVTFRCDPISEHNRLYWYRQTLGQGPEFLTYFQNEAQLEKSRLLSDRFSAERPKGSFSTLEIQRTEQGDSAMYLCASSSPGTGGTGELFFGEGSRLTVL.

The gene calls are TRBV2 and TRBJ1-5; TRBD1 matches 7 bases. The CDR3 covers 14 residues. Germline V lookup: CDR1 SNHLY, CDR2 FYNNEI. With 1 base clipped from V and 6 bases from J, the junction kept 3 bases outside the gene matches. The CDR3 sequence: CASSEVTGLQPQHF. CDR3 bases: TGTGCCAGCAGTGAAGTGACAGGGCTTCAGCCCCAGCATTTT.

A remark on this clone: Other DNA sequences from this sample encode an identical CDR3 as well. This chain joins TRBV5-4 and TRBJ2-1; 7 bases map to TRBD1. CDR1 and CDR2 from the germline V gene are SGHNT and YYREEE (reference sequence). The ends lost 4 bases at V and 4 bases at J; junction bases unmatched: 2. This CDR3 is built from 13 residues. CDR3 in DNA: TGTGCCAGCAGCCTGGGACAGTACAATGAGCAGTTCTTC. Its translation is CASSLGQYNEQFF. The complete variable domain, with remaining parts taken from reference TRBV5-4 and TRBJ2-1, reads ETGVTQSPTHLIKTRGQQVTLRCSSQSGHNTVSWYQQALGQGPQFIFQYYREEENGRGNFPPRFSGLQFPNYSSELNVNALELDDSALYLCASSLGQYNEQFFGPGTRLTVL.

The rearrangement links TRBV7-3 to TRBJ2-1; 8 positions match TRBD2. The germline V gene encodes CDR1 SGHTA and CDR2 FQGTGA. The CDR3 is 15 residues long. Trimming at V came to 6 bases and at J to 2 bases, leaving 6 bases not matched to a gene. As DNA, the CDR3 is TGTGCCAGCAGTTTTACTAGCGGTACCTACAATGAGCAGTTCTTC. Translated: CASSFTSGTYNEQFF.

The chain links TRBV19 to TRBJ1-5, with 8 bases fitting TRBD1. This CDR3 has 16 residues. J lost 4 bases, V lost 6 bases, and 11 bases had no gene match. Germline V gene data show CDR1 as LNHDA and CDR2 as SQIVND (reference sequence). The CDR3 here is CASRRQGRYFNQPQHF. The CDR3 DNA reads TGTGCCAGTAGACGACAGGGGCGTTACTTTAATCAGCCCCAGCATTTT.

This chain connects TRBV6-6 to TRBJ2-7, with TRBD1 identical over 12 bases. V lost 4 bases to trimming and J lost 6 bases; unmatched junction nucleotides: 4. Germline V gives CDR1 MNHNY, CDR2 SVGAGI (reference sequence). The CDR3 runs 14 residues. CDR3 protein: CASSLSGQGAEQYF. The CDR3 DNA sequence: TGTGCCAGCAGTTTATCGGGACAGGGGGCCGAGCAGTACTTC.

This clone was detected only once. The chain employs TRBV27 and TRBJ1-6; maybe TRBD1 (5 bases). Germline V gene sequence: CDR1 MNHEY, CDR2 SMNVEV (reference sequence). The ends were cut back, 3 bases at V and 3 bases at J, with 15 bases in the middle. The CDR3 runs 17 residues. The CDR3 loop reads CASSFRDGLNYNSPLHF. CDR3 bases: TGTGCCAGCAGTTTCCGGGACGGACTAAACTATAATTCACCCCTCCACTTT.

The chain couples TRBV14 to TRBJ1-2, with TRBD1 matching over 7 bases. The CDR3 has 19 residues. V shed 3 bases and J 0 bases; nucleotides not matched to a gene: 16. Germline lookup yields CDR1 SGHDN and CDR2 FVKESK. The CDR3 DNA follows: TGTGCCAGCAGCCACAGGGGCGACAGGGCCGGAGGGTCTAACTATGGCTACACCTTC. Translating gives CASSHRGDRAGGSNYGYTF.

The chain links TRBV27 to TRBJ1-6; D unresolved. The V gene lost 3 bases and the J gene lost 4 bases, with 7 bases spanning the gap. Germline V lookup: CDR1 MNHEY, CDR2 SMNVEV (reference sequence). The CDR3 runs 14 residues. The CDR3 region is CASSFEMYNSPLHF. CDR3 nucleotides: TGTGCCAGCAGTTTTGAGATGTATAATTCACCCCTCCACTTT.

The table lists this clone with many counts. V usage is TRBV29-1 and J usage is TRBJ2-1; D gene uncertain. CDR1 and CDR2 from the germline V gene are SQVTM and ANQGSEA. V was trimmed by 1 base and J by 9 bases, leaving 10 bases between them. This CDR3 comprises 12 residues. CDR3 coding DNA: TGCAGCGTTGAAGCGGTGCGAGGTGAGCAGTTCTTC. Its protein product is CSVEAVRGEQFF.